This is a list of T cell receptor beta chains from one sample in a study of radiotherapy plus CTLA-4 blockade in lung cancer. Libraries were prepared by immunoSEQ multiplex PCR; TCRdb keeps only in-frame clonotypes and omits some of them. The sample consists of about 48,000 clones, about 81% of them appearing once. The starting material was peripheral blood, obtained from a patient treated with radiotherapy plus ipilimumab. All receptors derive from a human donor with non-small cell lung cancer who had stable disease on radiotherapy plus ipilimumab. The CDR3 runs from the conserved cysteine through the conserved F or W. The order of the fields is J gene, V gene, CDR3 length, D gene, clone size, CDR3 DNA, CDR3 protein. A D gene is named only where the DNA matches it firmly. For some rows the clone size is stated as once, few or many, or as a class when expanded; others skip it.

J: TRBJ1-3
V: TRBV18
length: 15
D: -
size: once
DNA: TGTGCCAGCTCACCCGAGAGGAGGGCTGGAAACACCATATATTTT
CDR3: CASSPERRAGNTIYF

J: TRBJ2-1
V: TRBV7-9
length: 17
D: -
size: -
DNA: TGTGCCAGCAGCTACAGCTTCCAGGGGGGCTCCTACAATGAGCAGTTCTTC
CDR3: CASSYSFQGGSYNEQFF

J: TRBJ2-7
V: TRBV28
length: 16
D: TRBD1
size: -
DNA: TGTGCCAGCAGTTTCCTACCGGGACAGGGGGATTACGAGCAGTACTTC
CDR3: CASSFLPGQGDYEQYF

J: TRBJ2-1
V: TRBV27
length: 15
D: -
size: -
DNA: TGTGCCAGCAGAATAGGGAGGACGCCGTTAAATGAGCAGTTCTTC
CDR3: CASRIGRTPLNEQFF

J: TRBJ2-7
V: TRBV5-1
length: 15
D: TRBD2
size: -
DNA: TGCGCCAGCAGCTGGACCGGGACTAGGGAGAGCGAGCAGTACTTC
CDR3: CASSWTGTRESEQYF

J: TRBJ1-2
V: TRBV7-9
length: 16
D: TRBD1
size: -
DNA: TGTGCCAGCAGCTCCGGACAGGGGGCGCCTGGCTATGGCTACACCTTC
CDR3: CASSSGQGAPGYGYTF

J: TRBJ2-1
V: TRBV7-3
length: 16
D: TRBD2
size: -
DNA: TGTGCCAGCAGCTTAAGGGCTAGCGGGAGTCAACGTGAGCAGTTCTTC
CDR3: CASSLRASGSQREQFF

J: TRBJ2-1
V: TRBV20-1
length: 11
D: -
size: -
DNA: TGCAGTGCGAGTAGAGGTAGTGAGCAGTTCTTC
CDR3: CSASRGSEQFF

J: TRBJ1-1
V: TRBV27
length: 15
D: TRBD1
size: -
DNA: TGTGCCAGCAGTTTGGACAGGGGGGTGAACACTGAAGCTTTCTTT
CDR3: CASSLDRGVNTEAFF

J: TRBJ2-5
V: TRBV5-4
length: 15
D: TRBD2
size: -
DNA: TGTGCCAGCAGCTTGGCAGCGGGAGGGCAAGAGACCCAGTACTTC
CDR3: CASSLAAGGQETQYF

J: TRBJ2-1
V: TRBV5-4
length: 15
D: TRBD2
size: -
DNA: TGTGCCAGCAGCTTGTCGGCGGGAGACCACAATGAGCAGTTCTTC
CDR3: CASSLSAGDHNEQFF

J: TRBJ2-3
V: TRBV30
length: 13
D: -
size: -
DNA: TGTGCCTGGAGTGTACGGTCATCAGATACGCAGTATTTT
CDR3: CAWSVRSSDTQYF

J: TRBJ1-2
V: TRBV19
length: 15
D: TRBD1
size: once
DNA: TGTGCCAGTAGTATCCGGGACAGGGAGAACTATGGCTACACCTTC
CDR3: CASSIRDRENYGYTF

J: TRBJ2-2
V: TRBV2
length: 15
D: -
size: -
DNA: TGTGCCAGCAGTGAACGGGGAACGAGCACCGGGGAGCTGTTTTTT
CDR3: CASSERGTSTGELFF

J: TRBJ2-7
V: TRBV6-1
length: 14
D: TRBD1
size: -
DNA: TGTGCCAGCGTTTCCGGACAGGTCTCCTACGAGCAGTACTTC
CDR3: CASVSGQVSYEQYF

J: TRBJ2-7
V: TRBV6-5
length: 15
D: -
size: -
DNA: TGTGCCAGCAGTTACTCGTCAGGGGCCCCCTACGAGCAGTACTTC
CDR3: CASSYSSGAPYEQYF

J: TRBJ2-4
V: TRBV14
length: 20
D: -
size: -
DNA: TGTGCCAGCAGCCCTCGATTCTGGGGCACCAGAACCTTAGCCAAAAACATTCAGTACTTC
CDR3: CASSPRFWGTRTLAKNIQYF

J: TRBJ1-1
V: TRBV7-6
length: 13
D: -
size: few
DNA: TGTGCCAGCAGCTTAGACCTAAACACTGAAGCTTTCTTT
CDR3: CASSLDLNTEAFF

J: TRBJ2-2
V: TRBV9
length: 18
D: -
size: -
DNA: TGTGCCAGCACCTCTAGCCCTACCCGAGGGAGGAACACCGGGGAGCTGTTTTTT
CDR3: CASTSSPTRGRNTGELFF

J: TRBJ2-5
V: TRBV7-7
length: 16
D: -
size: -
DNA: TGTGCTAGCGGACCGGGGAATGTAGGACAGGCCGTCGTCCAGTACTTC
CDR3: CASGPGNVGQAVVQYF

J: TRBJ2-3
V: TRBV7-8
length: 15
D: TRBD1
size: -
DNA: TGTGCCAGCAGCTTGGCAGGGGGCGTCACAGATACGCAGTATTTT
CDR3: CASSLAGGVTDTQYF

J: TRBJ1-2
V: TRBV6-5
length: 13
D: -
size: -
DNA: TGTGCCAGCAGTCCGGGATTCGCTTATGGCTACACCTTC
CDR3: CASSPGFAYGYTF

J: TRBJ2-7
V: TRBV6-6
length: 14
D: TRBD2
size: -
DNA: TGTGCCAGCTCCCCGGGAGCGGGGCCCTACGAGCAGTACTTC
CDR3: CASSPGAGPYEQYF

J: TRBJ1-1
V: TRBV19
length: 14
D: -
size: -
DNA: TGTGCCATTTGGGTGGGAGACGTCCGGGGTGAAGCTTTCTTT
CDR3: CAIWVGDVRGEAFF

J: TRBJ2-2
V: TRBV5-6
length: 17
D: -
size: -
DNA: TGTGCCAGCAGCTCAGGACCGGGACAATGGAACACCGGGGAGCTGTTTTTT
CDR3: CASSSGPGQWNTGELFF

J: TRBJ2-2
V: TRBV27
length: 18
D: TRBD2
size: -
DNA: TGTGCCAGCGCGCTGGGGATAGCGGGAGGGCCCAACACCGGGGAGCTGTTTTTT
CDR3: CASALGIAGGPNTGELFF

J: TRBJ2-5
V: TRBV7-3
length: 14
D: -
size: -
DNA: TGTGCCAGCAGCTCACGACAGGGAGGCGAGACCCAGTACTTC
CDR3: CASSSRQGGETQYF

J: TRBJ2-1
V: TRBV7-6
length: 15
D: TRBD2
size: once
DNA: TGTGCCAGCAGCTTAGTAGCGGGATTGTACAATGAGCAGTTCTTC
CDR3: CASSLVAGLYNEQFF

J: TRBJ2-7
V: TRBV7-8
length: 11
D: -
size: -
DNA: TGTGCCAGCAGCTTACGCTACGAGCAGTACTTC
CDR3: CASSLRYEQYF

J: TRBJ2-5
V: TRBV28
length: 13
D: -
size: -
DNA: TGTGCCAGCAGTCAGGGGCTCCAAGAGACCCAGTACTTC
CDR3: CASSQGLQETQYF

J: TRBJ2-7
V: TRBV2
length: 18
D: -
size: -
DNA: TGTGCCAGCAGTGAAGTCACGTTGGCGGGAACAAGCTCCTACGAGCAGTACTTC
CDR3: CASSEVTLAGTSSYEQYF

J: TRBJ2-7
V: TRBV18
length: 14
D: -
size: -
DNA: TGTGCCAGCTCACAGGAGGTCCGCTCCTACGAGCAGTACTTC
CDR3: CASSQEVRSYEQYF

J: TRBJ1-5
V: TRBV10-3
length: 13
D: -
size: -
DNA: TGTGCCATCAGTGCCGAATTTTCGGAGCCCCAGCATTTT
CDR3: CAISAEFSEPQHF

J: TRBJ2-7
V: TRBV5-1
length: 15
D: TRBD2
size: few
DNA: TGCGCCAGTCGCTTAACCGGGACTAGCAGCAACGAGCAGTACTTC
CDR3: CASRLTGTSSNEQYF

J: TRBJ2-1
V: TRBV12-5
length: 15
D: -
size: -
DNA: TGTGCTAGTGGGCAAGGGGGAGCGACGAGTAGTGAGCAGTTCTTC
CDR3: CASGQGGATSSEQFF

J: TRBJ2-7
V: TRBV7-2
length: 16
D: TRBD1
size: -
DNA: TGTGCCAGCAGTTCAGGGGGGACAGGGGGCAGGTACGAGCAGTACTTC
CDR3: CASSSGGTGGRYEQYF

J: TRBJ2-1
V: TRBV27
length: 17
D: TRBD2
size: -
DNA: TGTGCCAGCAGTCTTTCGCGGGCGGGACTAAACTACAATGAGCAGTTCTTC
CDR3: CASSLSRAGLNYNEQFF

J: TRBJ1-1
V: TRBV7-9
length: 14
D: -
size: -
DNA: TGTGCCAGCAGCTTCGATTGGCCGGGGGCTGAAGCTTTCTTT
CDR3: CASSFDWPGAEAFF

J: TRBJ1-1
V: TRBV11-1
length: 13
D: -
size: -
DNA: TGTGCCAGCAGCTTAGGGGGGGTCGCTGAAGCTTTCTTT
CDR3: CASSLGGVAEAFF

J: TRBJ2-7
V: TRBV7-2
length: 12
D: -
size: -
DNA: TGTGCCAGCAGCTTAGCCACCTACGAGCAGTACTTC
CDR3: CASSLATYEQYF

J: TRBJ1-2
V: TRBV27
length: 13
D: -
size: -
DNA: TGTGCCAGCAGTCAGACACCTAACTATGGCTACACCTTC
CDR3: CASSQTPNYGYTF

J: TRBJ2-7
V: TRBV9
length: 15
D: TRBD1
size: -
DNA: TGTGCCAGCAGCGGTGGGACAGCCCCTTACTACGAGCAGTACTTC
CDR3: CASSGGTAPYYEQYF

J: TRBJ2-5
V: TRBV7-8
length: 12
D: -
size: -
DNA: TGTGCCAGCAGCCCGCCGGGGGAGACCCAGTACTTC
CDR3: CASSPPGETQYF

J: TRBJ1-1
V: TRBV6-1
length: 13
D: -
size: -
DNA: TGTGCCAGCAGTGAATGGGCAGACACTGAAGCTTTCTTT
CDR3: CASSEWADTEAFF

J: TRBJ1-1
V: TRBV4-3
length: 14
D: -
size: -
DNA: TGCGCCAGCAGCCAACATAATAAGGGGGCTGAAGCTTTCTTT
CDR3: CASSQHNKGAEAFF

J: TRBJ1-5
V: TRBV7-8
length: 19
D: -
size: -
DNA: TGTGCCAGCAGTTCAATCAGGGCCGGCCCCGGATATAGCAATCAGCCCCAGCATTTT
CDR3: CASSSIRAGPGYSNQPQHF

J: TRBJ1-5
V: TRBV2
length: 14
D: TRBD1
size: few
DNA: TGTGCCAGCCAGGGGACAGGGGGAGGTCAGCCCCAGCATTTT
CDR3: CASQGTGGGQPQHF

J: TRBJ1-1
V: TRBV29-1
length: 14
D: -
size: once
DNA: TGCAGCGTTGGCCAGCCCTGGAGGGACACTGAAGCTTTCTTT
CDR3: CSVGQPWRDTEAFF

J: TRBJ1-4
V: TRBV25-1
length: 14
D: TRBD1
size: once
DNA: TGTGCCAGCAGTTGGACAGGGGTTAATGAAAAACTGTTTTTT
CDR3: CASSWTGVNEKLFF

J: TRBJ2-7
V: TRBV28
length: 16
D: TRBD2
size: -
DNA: TGTGCCAGCAGGTCCACGCCTAGCGGGAGTGCATACGAGCAGTACTTC
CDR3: CASRSTPSGSAYEQYF

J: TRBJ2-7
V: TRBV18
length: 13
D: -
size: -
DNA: TGTGCCAGCTCACCGGCAGGGGCCCACGAGCAGTACTTC
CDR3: CASSPAGAHEQYF

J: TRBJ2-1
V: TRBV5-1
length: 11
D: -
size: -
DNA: TGCGCCAGCTCGCGGGTAAATGAGCAGTTCTTC
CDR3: CASSRVNEQFF

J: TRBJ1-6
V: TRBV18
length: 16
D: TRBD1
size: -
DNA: TGTGCCAGCTCACCAGGACCAGGGGGGTATAATTCACCCCTCCACTTT
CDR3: CASSPGPGGYNSPLHF

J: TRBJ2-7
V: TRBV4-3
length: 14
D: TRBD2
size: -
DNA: TGCGCCAGCAGCCCCTCAACGGGAGGTGGCGAGCAGTACTTC
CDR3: CASSPSTGGGEQYF

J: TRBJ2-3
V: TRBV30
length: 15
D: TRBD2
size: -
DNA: TGTGCCTGGGGCCTAGCGGGAGGGCCAATAGGTACGCAGTATTTT
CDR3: CAWGLAGGPIGTQYF

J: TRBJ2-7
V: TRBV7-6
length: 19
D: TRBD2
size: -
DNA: TGTGCCAGCAGCTTAGGGACTAGCGAAAAGGATACCACGCCCTACGAGCAGTACTTC
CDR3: CASSLGTSEKDTTPYEQYF

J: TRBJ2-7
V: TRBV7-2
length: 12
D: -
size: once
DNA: TGTGCCAGCAGCTTGGCTAGCCTCGAGCAGTACTTC
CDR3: CASSLASLEQYF

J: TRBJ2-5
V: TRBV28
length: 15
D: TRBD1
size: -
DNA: TGTGCCAGCAGTTTAGCGGCAGGGGGCCGGGAGACCCAGTACTTC
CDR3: CASSLAAGGRETQYF

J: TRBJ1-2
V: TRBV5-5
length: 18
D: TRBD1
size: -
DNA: TGTGCCAGCAGCTACCGACAGGGGTCCCACGGTCCGAACTATGGCTACACCTTC
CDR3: CASSYRQGSHGPNYGYTF